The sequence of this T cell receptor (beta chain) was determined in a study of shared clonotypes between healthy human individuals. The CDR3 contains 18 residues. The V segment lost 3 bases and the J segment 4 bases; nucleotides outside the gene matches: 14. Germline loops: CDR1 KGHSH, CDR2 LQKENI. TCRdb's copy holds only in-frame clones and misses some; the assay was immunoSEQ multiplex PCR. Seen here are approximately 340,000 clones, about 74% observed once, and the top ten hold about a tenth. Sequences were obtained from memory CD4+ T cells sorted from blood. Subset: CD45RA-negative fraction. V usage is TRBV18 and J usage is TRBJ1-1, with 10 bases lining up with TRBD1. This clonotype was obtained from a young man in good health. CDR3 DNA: TGTGCCAGCTCACCGCGACAGGGGGCGCGGGGGGCCAGCACTGAAGCTTTCTTT. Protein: CASSPRQGARGASTEAFF.